What follows are 30 T cell receptor beta chains derived from one specimen sequenced in a study of graft-versus-host responses after intestinal transplantation. Produced via immunoSEQ multiplex PCR; TCRdb's table is partial and in-frame only. The sample contains 90,000 to 95,000 clones, over 85% of which appear only once. These receptors are not linked to any known antigen. The specimen was unstimulated CD8+ T cells sorted from spleen or lymph node cells, collected before intestinal transplant. Receptor source: a human donor who received an intestinal transplant.

V and J are TRBV27 and TRBJ2-5; D not resolved. V was cut by 3 bases and J by 5 bases, with 10 bases left in between. CDR1 is MNHEY, CDR2 SMNVEV, per germline (reference sequence). The CDR3 totals 13 residues. CDR3 protein: CASSFLGVETQYF. In DNA, the CDR3 is TGTGCCAGCAGTTTTCTAGGCGTGGAGACCCAGTACTTC.

In this sample, this clone turned up once. The rearrangement uses TRBV19 and TRBJ2-6; maybe TRBD1 (5 bases). CDR3 length equals 14 residues. Per germline, CDR1 LNHDA and CDR2 SQIVND (reference sequence). Deletions cut 7 bases from V and 4 bases from J, with 11 bases between. CDR3 loop: CASTRVGGANVLTF. CDR3 DNA: TGTGCCAGTACCAGGGTGGGAGGGGCCAACGTCCTGACTTTC.

The chain's CDR3 is CASSLVYRPPEDTQYF. CDR3 DNA: TGTGCCAGCAGCTTAGTGTACAGACCCCCCGAGGATACGCAGTATTTT. The chain links TRBV11-2 to TRBJ2-3; D unclear. This CDR3 is 16 amino acids long. The germline gives CDR1 SGHAT, CDR2 FQNNGV. Trimming stripped 1 base from V and 6 bases from J, with 17 bases between.

The rearrangement links TRBV27 to TRBJ2-2, with 8 bases identical to TRBD2. This CDR3 has 14 residues. CDR1 is MNHEY, CDR2 SMNVEV, per germline (reference sequence). Unmatched junction bases numbered 2, after V lost 7 bases and J lost 1 base. The CDR3 region has the DNA TGTGCCAGCACACTAGCGGTGAACACCGGGGAGCTGTTTTTT. Amino acids: CASTLAVNTGELFF.

This rearrangement joins TRBV27 to TRBJ1-6, with D possibly being TRBD1 (6 bases). The CDR3 consists of 14 residues. The germline gives CDR1 MNHEY, CDR2 SMNVEV (reference sequence). V lost 2 bases and J 14 bases, leaving 16 bases between the germline ends. The CDR3 sequence is CASSLAGVRGTLHF. DNA of the CDR3: TGTGCCAGCAGTTTAGCAGGGGTTAGGGGCACCCTCCACTTT.

V and J are TRBV7-9 and TRBJ2-7, with D maybe TRBD2 (5 bases). V was pared by 1 base and J by 3 bases, with 10 bases between. From germline, CDR1 is SEHNR and CDR2 FQNEAQ (reference sequence). The CDR3 has 14 residues. The CDR3 nucleotides are TGTGCCAGCAGCTTAGATGGGAGACTCTACGAGCAGTACTTC. Translation gives CASSLDGRLYEQYF.

In DNA form, the CDR3 reads TGTGCCAGTAGTATAGCGGGGGTCACCGGGGAGCTGTTTTTT. Translating it yields CASSIAGVTGELFF. This rearrangement joins TRBV19 to TRBJ2-2, with a weak D call TRBD2 (6 bases). The CDR3 is made up of 14 amino acids. V was shortened by 1 base and J by 4 bases, with 7 bases between the two germline ends. The germline V gene has CDR1 LNHDA and CDR2 SQIVND (reference sequence).

This clone was counted between two and nine times. The J gene is TRBJ1-4, the V gene TRBV6-6; perhaps TRBD1 as D (6 bases). The CDR3 totals 14 residues. The germline CDR1 and CDR2 sequences are MNHNY and SVGAGI (reference sequence). V lost 6 bases and J lost 7, with 15 bases in between. The CDR3 loop is CASRQTGSSEKLFF. DNA for the CDR3: TGTGCCAGCAGACAAACAGGGTCCAGTGAAAAACTGTTTTTT.

The V and J genes are TRBV9 and TRBJ2-1; 10 nucleotides agree with TRBD2. CDR3 size: 16 residues. V lost 0 bases and J lost 6; bases outside the gene matches: 6. The V gene's germline CDR1 is SGDLS and CDR2 YYNGEE. The CDR3, as DNA: TGTGCCAGCAGCGTAGTGTCAGCGGGGGGGCTCAATGAGCAGTTCTTC. Translation: CASSVVSAGGLNEQFF. The variable domain in full, completed from reference TRBV9 and TRBJ2-1, reads DSGVTQTPKHLITATGQRVTLRCSPRSGDLSVYWYQQSLDQGLQFLIQYYNGEERAKGNILERFSAQQFPDLHSELNLSSLELGDSALYFCASSVVSAGGLNEQFFGPGTRLTVL.

The chain is built from TRBV12-5 and TRBJ2-2, with D possibly TRBD2 on 5 matching bases. Per the germline V gene, CDR1 is LGHNT and CDR2 is FRNRAP. The CDR3 has 16 amino acids. V was shortened by 0 bases and J by 1 base, with 9 bases between the two germline ends. The CDR3 nucleotides are TGTGCTAGTGGTTTGGTATCAAGCGGGAACACCGGGGAGCTGTTTTTT. Amino acids: CASGLVSSGNTGELFF.

This chain links TRBV7-9 with TRBJ2-7; 8 bases map to TRBD1. V was pared by 3 bases and J by 3 bases, with 1 base of the junction left unmatched. CDR1 is SEHNR, CDR2 FQNEAQ, per germline (reference sequence). The CDR3 is made up of 13 amino acids. For the CDR3, the DNA is TGTGCCAGCAGCTTGACAGGGGACTACGAGCAGTACTTC. This encodes CASSLTGDYEQYF.

The chain couples TRBV4-2 to TRBJ2-1; 13 bases agree with TRBD2. Losses at the gene ends were 4 bases for V and 4 bases for J; bases not matched to a gene: 16. CDR3 length: 20 amino acids. The germline CDR1 and CDR2 sequences are LGHNA and YNFKEQ. CDR3 DNA sequence: TGTGCCAGCAGCCTCCAGCAGGGACTAGCGGGAACTCCACCTTACAATGAGCAGTTCTTC. Residues: CASSLQQGLAGTPPYNEQFF.

The chain has TRBV19 and TRBJ2-3; the D gene is possibly TRBD2 (5 bases). The CDR3 runs 15 residues. Trimming pared 6 bases from V and 3 bases from J, leaving 16 bases between. CDR1 LNHDA and CDR2 SQIVND come from the germline V gene (reference sequence). In DNA form, the CDR3 reads TGTGCCAGTAGCCCTAAAGCGGCAGGAACAGATACGCAGTATTTT. Its translation: CASSPKAAGTDTQYF.

The V call is TRBV7-3, the J call TRBJ2-1; D may be TRBD1 (6 bases). The CDR3 extends over 15 amino acids. Trimming removed 5 bases from V and 3 bases from J, with 14 bases in between. Germline CDR1 SGHTA, CDR2 FQGTGA. The CDR3 nucleotides read TGTGCCAGCAGCGCCGGGACACCTTTCTACAATGAGCAGTTCTTC. As protein: CASSAGTPFYNEQFF.

The V call is TRBV10-3, the J call TRBJ2-7, with D maybe TRBD2 (7 bases). The germline gives CDR1 ENHRY, CDR2 SYGVKD. The germline V and J ends were trimmed by 2 bases and 3 bases, with 11 bases remaining between them. The CDR3 has 14 residues. The CDR3 reads CAISEKGGIYEQYF. CDR3 in DNA: TGTGCCATCAGTGAGAAGGGGGGGATCTACGAGCAGTACTTC.

This chain links TRBV19 with TRBJ2-1, with 11 bases identical to TRBD2. The CDR3 runs 15 residues. Trimming removed 5 bases from V and 8 bases from J; junction bases left unmatched: 8. CDR1 LNHDA and CDR2 SQIVND come from the germline V gene (reference sequence). For the CDR3, the DNA is TGTGCCAGTAGTGTAACTAGCGGGAGTTTTGATGAGCAGTTCTTC. Its protein is CASSVTSGSFDEQFF.

This clone showed up just once. The V gene is TRBV30, the J gene TRBJ2-5; weak D call: TRBD2 (6 bases). Looked up from germline, CDR1 is GTSNPN and CDR2 is SVGIG (reference sequence). The V end was cut by 2 bases, the J end by 5 bases, with 24 bases between. The CDR3 length is 17 residues. CDR3 loop: CAWSTRSARIRGETQYF. CDR3 in DNA: TGTGCCTGGAGTACAAGGTCTGCGCGCATACGGGGGGAGACCCAGTACTTC.

The chain recombines TRBV4-1 with TRBJ2-3, with 7 positions matching TRBD2. Trimming removed 4 bases from V and 3 bases from J; junction bases left unmatched: 19. This CDR3 is 19 amino acids long. The germline CDR1 and CDR2 sequences are MGHRA and YSYEKL. The CDR3 nucleotides read TGCGCCAGCAGCCCGAGGGCGAGCGGGACTTACATCGGTACAGATACGCAGTATTTT. Translation gives CASSPRASGTYIGTDTQYF.

The chain couples TRBV4-3 to TRBJ2-7; 10 bases are shared with TRBD2. Germline V CDR1 and CDR2: LGHNA, YSLEER. CDR3 length: 16 amino acids. Trimming removed 0 bases from V and 2 bases from J; junction bases left unmatched: 4. CDR3 DNA: TGCGCCAGCAGCCAAGAAAGACTAGCGGGCGCCTACGAGCAGTACTTC. It translates to CASSQERLAGAYEQYF.

This chain uses TRBV6-1 with TRBJ1-2; D is unclear. Germline V gene sequence: CDR1 MNHNS, CDR2 SASEGT. CDR3 length: 12 residues. The V end was cut by 3 bases, the J end by 5 bases, with 7 bases between. The CDR3 spells CASSEGAYGYTF. The CDR3 nucleotides are TGTGCCAGCAGTGAGGGAGCTTATGGCTACACCTTC.

This chain uses TRBV4-2 with TRBJ2-5, with a tentative D call TRBD2 (5 bases). V lost 0 bases to trimming and J lost 7 bases, with 15 bases between them. This CDR3 spans 15 amino acids. From germline, CDR1 is LGHNA and CDR2 YNFKEQ. Here the CDR3 reads CASSQDVALASTQYF. In DNA, the CDR3 is TGTGCCAGCAGCCAAGATGTGGCGCTAGCTTCGACCCAGTACTTC.

The chain links TRBV10-1 to TRBJ2-4; the D gene is possibly TRBD2 (5 bases). Germline CDR1 is WNHNN and CDR2 is SYGVQD (reference sequence). This CDR3 spans 14 amino acids. V gave up 4 bases and J gave up 0 bases, with 7 bases separating them. CDR3 bases: TGCGCCAGCAGTGTTGGACTAGCCAAAAACATTCAGTACTTC. Amino acid sequence: CASSVGLAKNIQYF.

The gene calls are TRBV7-9 and TRBJ2-3; TRBD2 is a possible D gene (5 bases). This CDR3 is 18 amino acids long. Per germline, CDR1 SEHNR and CDR2 FQNEAQ (reference sequence). Trimming cost V 5 bases and J 1 base, with 22 bases left between them. The CDR3 loop is CASSPIQLTRVGTDTQYF. CDR3 nucleotide sequence: TGTGCCAGCAGCCCGATCCAGCTGACGCGGGTTGGCACAGATACGCAGTATTTT.

The chain recombines TRBV4-1 with TRBJ2-1; 7 bases map to TRBD2. This CDR3 comprises 18 residues. The V gene end was trimmed by 1 base and the J gene end by 2 bases; junction bases not matched to a gene: 11. Germline lookup yields CDR1 MGHRA and CDR2 YSYEKL. The CDR3 DNA reads as TGCGCCAGCAGCCAAGTAAAGCCCCTAGCGGCTACCTACAATGAGCAGTTCTTC. It yields the protein CASSQVKPLAATYNEQFF.

This clone was seen once. The chain couples TRBV7-9 to TRBJ2-1, with D unclear. CDR1 and CDR2 (germline): SEHNR, FQNEAQ (reference sequence). The CDR3 totals 10 residues. V was cut by 5 bases and J by 7 bases, with 3 bases left in between. CDR3: CASSRNEQFF. The CDR3 nucleotides read TGTGCCAGCAGCCGTAATGAGCAGTTCTTC.

The chain uses TRBV5-6 and TRBJ1-2; D is uncertain. V was pared by 6 bases and J by 4 bases, with 19 bases between. This CDR3 spans 15 amino acids. Germline CDR1 SGHDT, CDR2 YYEEEE. In nucleotides, the CDR3 is TGTGCCAGCATCCCCCACGGGGAGGAGAGCTATGGCTACACCTTC. Translating gives CASIPHGEESYGYTF.

The chain is built from TRBV5-1 and TRBJ2-1; TRBD2 agrees at 9 bases. The V and J ends lost 5 bases and 7 bases, in that order; junction bases with no gene match: 10. The CDR3 has 15 residues. In germline, CDR1 is SGHRS, CDR2 YFSETQ. The CDR3 is CASRLIAGDLNEQFF. CDR3 DNA: TGCGCCAGCAGGCTCATAGCGGGAGATTTGAATGAGCAGTTCTTC.

The chain combines TRBV4-1 with TRBJ2-1; 7 bases are shared with TRBD2. The V gene end was trimmed by 1 base and the J gene end by 5 bases; junction bases not matched to a gene: 11. This CDR3 has 17 residues. CDR1 and CDR2 from the germline V gene are MGHRA and YSYEKL. The CDR3 sequence is CASSQATWGRGDNEQFF. CDR3 in DNA: TGCGCCAGCAGCCAAGCCACCTGGGGGAGGGGAGACAATGAGCAGTTCTTC.

The J gene is TRBJ2-1, the V gene TRBV11-3; 10 bases match TRBD2. The CDR3 contains 16 residues. CDR1 SGHNT and CDR2 YENEEA come from the germline V gene. V shed 5 bases, J shed 7 bases, and the junction held 11 bases outside the gene matches. The CDR3 region is CASSPPSGGVLNEQFF. CDR3 sequence (DNA): TGTGCCAGCAGCCCCCCTAGCGGGGGAGTCCTAAATGAGCAGTTCTTC.

The V and J genes are TRBV4-1 and TRBJ2-1, with 9 bases identical to TRBD2. Germline V lookup: CDR1 MGHRA, CDR2 YSYEKL. V was clipped by 0 bases and J by 8 bases; unmatched bases: 8. The CDR3 is made up of 16 amino acids. In DNA, the CDR3 is TGCGCCAGCAGCCAAGATTCTAGCGGGGTCCCCGATGAGCAGTTCTTC. Translated: CASSQDSSGVPDEQFF.